Below, 3 T cell receptor beta chains from the same sample are listed, as sequenced in a study of OX40 agonist ivuxolimab in advanced cancers. To prepare the library, the immunoSEQ multiplex PCR assay was applied. As stored in TCRdb, this immuneACCESS dataset retains in-frame rearrangements with V and J assigned. A fraction of the clones does not appear; measured against another copy, unresolved V genes explain less than half of the discrepancy, and the remainder lacks a known reason. For this sample the table gives 55,000 to 65,000 clones, of which roughly nine tenths were detected only once. The top ten clones comprise under 0.4% of the sample. Material: CD4+ or CD8+ T cells sorted from blood, obtained in a trial of the OX40 agonist ivuxolimab. These receptors all stem from an adult with an advanced solid tumor such as melanoma, head and neck, liver or kidney cancer.

The chain is built from TRBV7-2 and TRBJ1-4; D possibly corresponds to TRBD1 (5 bases). Germline V gene sequence: CDR1 SGHTA, CDR2 FQGNSA. The CDR3 covers 15 residues. V dropped 2 bases and J dropped 6 bases, with 13 bases sitting between them. The CDR3 DNA reads TGTGCCAGCAGCTTAAACACCGGGGGTTATGAAAAACTGTTTTTT. Translation: CASSLNTGGYEKLFF.

The chain carries TRBV9 and TRBJ2-7; no definite D call. The germline V and J ends were trimmed by 0 bases and 1 base, with 8 bases remaining between them. Per germline, CDR1 SGDLS and CDR2 YYNGEE. This CDR3 has 14 residues. The CDR3 here is CASSVGSSSYEQYF. The DNA of the CDR3 is TGTGCCAGCAGCGTAGGTAGTTCGTCCTACGAGCAGTACTTC.

The V call is TRBV19, the J call TRBJ2-2; D possibly corresponds to TRBD1 (6 bases). The CDR3 contains 15 residues. V lost 3 bases and J 8 bases, leaving 16 bases between the germline ends. The germline gives CDR1 LNHDA, CDR2 SQIVND (reference sequence). CDR3 nucleotide sequence: TGTGCCAGTAGTATCGGCAGGGGTGAAGGTGGGGAGCTGTTTTTT. Translating gives CASSIGRGEGGELFF. The full variable domain, in which reference TRBV19 and TRBJ2-2 provide the parts outside the CDR3, is DGGITQSPKYLFRKEGQNVTLSCEQNLNHDAMYWYRQDPGQGLRLIYYSQIVNDFQKGDIAEGYSVSREKKESFPLTVTSAQKNPTAFYLCASSIGRGEGGELFFGEGSRLTVL.